A selection of T cell receptor beta chains follows, all from one sample in a study of Graves' ophthalmopathy and Graves' hyperthyroidism. TCRdb itself ran the multiplex PCR reads through MiXCR, one entry per CDR3 protein. The sample consists of about 550,000 distinct CDR3 sequences, about two fifths of them appearing once. The sequenced sample consisted of peripheral blood or thyroid tissue (not recorded which). The receptor source for this set is an adult man with Graves' hyperthyroidism. The CDR3 runs from the conserved cysteine through the conserved F or W.

V gene,CDR3 protein
TRBV20-1,CSARKPQETQYF
TRBV5-1,CASSLVPGTQNTEAFF
TRBV6-5,CASSYRGLNTEAFF
TRBV19,CASQGQMNTEAFF
TRBV29-1,CSQSGYGNTF
TRBV2,CASSGGDSGNTF
TRBV6-5,CASSRDRVNYGHTF
TRBV2,CASSPYRTETGETQYF
TRBV20-1,CSAGLAGAVSEQYF
TRBV5-4,CASSRGRSTDTQYF
TRBV7-9,CASSLLAASYNEQYF
TRBV5-1,CASSLGDNGNEKLFF
TRBV29-1,CSVGGGQGLDEQYF
TRBV29-1,CSVGWGRRDTEAFF
TRBV11-1,CASSLGVGTEKHKKLFF
TRBV7-2,CASSSGTSRETQYF
TRBV2,CASKRSGGADTQYF
TRBV15,CATSDPTASYEQYF
TRBV5-1,CATQKWQFSGANVLTF
TRBV4-2,CASSQDSQGREQYF
TRBV5-1,CASSSLGQGYSPLHF
TRBV4-3,CASSQDRYGAFF
TRBV2,CASREDRSSYEQYF